This T cell receptor beta chain was obtained from a study of T cell responses to AZD1222 COVID-19 vaccine. The V end lost 5 bases, the J end lost 1 base, and 18 bases lay between the germline ends. The CDR3 consists of 16 residues. The V gene's germline CDR1 is LNHDA and CDR2 SQIVND (reference sequence). TCRdb's table, derived via immunoSEQ multiplex PCR, lists solely in-frame clones and lacks some. The sample has about 120,000 clones; around 92% are singletons. Of note for this clone: Its cognate antigen is unknown.

Study-level points and caveats: In all cases, repertoires were sampled only after the peak T cell response.

This TCR came from an adult in good health. The source was peripheral blood, collected on day 0 of AZD1222 vaccination. This chain uses TRBV19 with TRBJ2-7; D could derive from TRBD1 or TRBD2 (6 bases each). CDR3 coding DNA: TGTGCCAGTAGTGAAGGGGGGCAGTCTAGGTCCTACGAGCAGTACTTC. As protein: CASSEGGQSRSYEQYF.